This section outlines one TCR beta chain sequence together with its context. Its antigen is undetermined. Expressed TCRB transcripts were sequenced because the entire RNA isolate underwent reverse transcription. For naive, central memory and regulatory T cell samples, reads averaged around 3.8 million. The table came from immunoSEQ multiplex PCR; TCRdb's copy has only in-frame clones and leaves some out. The sample records some 160,000 clones, about 9% being singletons. These data originate in a study of beta chain features in type 1 diabetes. The study's findings and limits: Cells with high TCR expression could be over-represented when cDNA is sequenced. At VDJ recombination sites, type 1 diabetes patients had fewer insertions and more deleted nucleotides. Naive, central memory and Treg TCRB repertoires seemed to resemble each other more closely in patients than they did in healthy donors. When Type 1 diabetes patients were examined, their TCRB CDR3s proved moderately but significantly shorter in all four CD4+ subsets.

From germline, CDR1 is LGHNA and CDR2 YSLEER. This CDR3 is 15 amino acids long. V shed 0 bases and J shed 4 bases, with 12 bases lying between them. V and J are TRBV4-3 and TRBJ1-2, with D possibly TRBD1 on 5 matching bases. The TCR originated in a young woman with type 1 diabetes. The sequenced sample was central memory CD4+ T cells from blood. DNA of the CDR3: TGCGCCAGCAGCCAAGATATGAGACAGTCCTATGGCTACACCTTC. Translation gives CASSQDMRQSYGYTF.